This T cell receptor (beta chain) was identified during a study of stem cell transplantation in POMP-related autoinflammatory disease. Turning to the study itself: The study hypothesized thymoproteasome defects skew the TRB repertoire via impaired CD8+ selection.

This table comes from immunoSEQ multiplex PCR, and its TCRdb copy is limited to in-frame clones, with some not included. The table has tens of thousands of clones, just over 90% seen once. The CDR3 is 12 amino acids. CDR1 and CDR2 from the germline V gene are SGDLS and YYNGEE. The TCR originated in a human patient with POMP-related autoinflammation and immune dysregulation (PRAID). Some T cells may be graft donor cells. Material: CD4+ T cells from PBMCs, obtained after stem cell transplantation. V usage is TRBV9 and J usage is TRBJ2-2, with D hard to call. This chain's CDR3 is CGANPTTGELFF. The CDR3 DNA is TGTGGTGCTAATCCGACCACCGGGGAGCTGTTTTTT.